A single sample is the source of the 5 T cell receptor beta chains below, sequenced in a study of CXCR3-negative and CXCR3-positive naive CD8 T cells (dated by TCRdb to about 2019). The sample was run on a NextSeq 550. The Human TCR Profiling Kit (MiLaboratory) was used to make UMI-labeled 5' RACE TRB cDNA libraries. One entry per CDR3 protein sequence results from the TCRdb reprocessing of the reads, with DNA left out. Per the sample table, the count is about 82,000 distinct CDR3 sequences. The ten largest clonotypes hold about 1% of the sample. The sample taken for sequencing was naive CXCR3- CD8+ T cells from blood. The intended sense of this specimen's cell subset or site label: CD45RO-CCR7+CD27+CD95- naive CD8+ T cells lacking CXCR3 (TNR3-). Receptor source: a human donor in good health. Some clones in this sample may be carry-over from other donors' samples.

The chain carries TRBV5-6 and TRBJ2-7; TCRdb selects TRBD2, and the lack of DNA leaves this call unchecked. This CDR3 spans 15 amino acids. In germline, CDR1 is SGHDT, CDR2 YYEEEE. The CDR3 region is CASSSLAGGVYEQYF.

This chain links TRBV7-6 with TRBJ2-7; no DNA is available, so the TRBD1 call from TCRdb remains unchecked. There are 14 residues in the CDR3. Germline assignment: CDR1 SGHVS and CDR2 FNYEAQ. The CDR3: CASSFGTGVSEQCF.

V and J are TRBV5-1 and TRBJ2-2; the TCRdb D gene call, TRBD1, has no DNA to confirm it. In germline, CDR1 is SGHRS, CDR2 YFSETQ. The CDR3 loop spans 15 amino acids. CDR3 in amino acids: CASSSGQRNTGELFF.

This rearrangement joins TRBV27 to TRBJ2-1; TCRdb selects TRBD1, and the lack of DNA leaves this call unchecked. Germline CDR1 MNHEY, CDR2 SMNVEV (reference sequence). The CDR3 is 12 amino acids. CDR3 region: CASSFLRDEHFF.

V usage is TRBV21-1 and J usage is TRBJ2-3; checking the TCRdb D call of TRBD1 is not possible without DNA. TRBV21-1 is reported as a pseudogene. The CDR3 sequence is 17 residues long. CDR3 amino acids: CASIVDGQGTCTDTQYF.